This is a list of T cell receptor beta chains from one sample in a study of T cell changes during pregnancy in multiple sclerosis. Produced via immunoSEQ multiplex PCR; TCRdb's table is partial and in-frame only. The repertoire includes approximately 100,000 clones, approximately 94% of them detected once, and less than 2.5% sits in the top ten. This specimen consisted of peripheral blood, obtained in the third trimester of pregnancy. These receptors came from a female donor with multiple sclerosis, enrolled in a pregnancy study. The CDR3 runs from the conserved cysteine through the conserved F or W. The order of the fields is D gene, clone size, V gene, J gene, CDR3 protein, CDR3 DNA. The D gene is left open where the match is weak. Some rows mark clone size as missing; the rest say once, few, many or name a class of expanded clone.

>TRBD2|-|TRBV30|TRBJ2-3
CAWARTSGTFNTQYF
TGTGCCTGGGCCCGAACTAGCGGGACTTTCAATACGCAGTATTTT
>TRBD2|-|TRBV7-9|TRBJ2-5
CASSHGLAGLQETQYF
TGTGCCAGCAGCCATGGACTAGCGGGTCTCCAAGAGACCCAGTACTTC
>TRBD2|-|TRBV5-4|TRBJ2-1
CASSSSSAGNSYEQFF
TGTGCCAGCAGCTCCTCATCAGCGGGAAATTCGTATGAGCAGTTCTTC
>-|few|TRBV5-4|TRBJ2-5
CASSPAGAGAETQYF
TGTGCCAGCAGCCCGGCGGGTGCAGGGGCGGAGACCCAGTACTTC
>-|-|TRBV2|TRBJ1-1
CASRGSEAFF
TGTGCCAGCCGGGGGTCTGAAGCTTTCTTT
>-|-|TRBV28|TRBJ2-5
CASSLRAAETQYF
TGTGCCAGCAGTTTACGTGCGGCCGAGACCCAGTACTTC
>TRBD1|-|TRBV5-1|TRBJ1-1
CASSFLGQGSEAFF
TGCGCCAGCAGCTTCCTGGGACAGGGATCTGAAGCTTTCTTT
>TRBD1|-|TRBV2|TRBJ1-5
CASSEQGAYQPQHF
TGTGCCAGCAGCGAACAGGGGGCATATCAGCCCCAGCATTTT
>-|-|TRBV25-1|TRBJ2-7
CASSPPSGTGLSSYEQYF
TGTGCCAGCAGCCCACCCAGCGGGACAGGTCTGAGCTCCTACGAGCAGTACTTC
>-|-|TRBV25-1|TRBJ2-6
CASRESGANVLTF
TGTGCCAGCAGGGAGTCTGGGGCCAACGTCCTGACTTTC
>TRBD2|-|TRBV5-4|TRBJ2-1
CASSYVSGSRYNEQFF
TGTGCCAGCAGCTATGTGAGCGGGAGCCGGTACAATGAGCAGTTCTTC
>TRBD2|-|TRBV5-1|TRBJ2-3
CASSSGLAGADTQYF
TGCGCCAGCAGCTCCGGACTAGCGGGAGCAGATACGCAGTATTTT
>-|few|TRBV29-1|TRBJ2-2
CSVVRQGNTGELFF
TGCAGCGTTGTTAGGCAGGGGAACACCGGGGAGCTGTTTTTT
>-|-|TRBV28|TRBJ1-1
CASSLGTPGTEAFF
TGTGCCAGCAGTTTAGGGACACCGGGCACTGAAGCTTTCTTT
>-|-|TRBV9|TRBJ1-4
CASSLGRGNLNEKLFF
TGTGCCAGCAGCCTGGGCCGGGGGAACCTTAATGAAAAACTGTTTTTT
>-|-|TRBV19|TRBJ2-7
CASSINRNYEQYF
TGTGCCAGTAGTATAAACAGAAACTACGAGCAGTACTTC
>TRBD2|once|TRBV29-1|TRBJ2-7
CSVEVAASGSNEQYF
TGCAGCGTTGAAGTTGCGGCTAGCGGGAGTAACGAGCAGTACTTC
>TRBD1|-|TRBV4-2|TRBJ2-5
CASSQGRTGGYETQYF
TGTGCCAGCAGCCAAGGAAGGACAGGGGGGTATGAGACCCAGTACTTC
>TRBD1|-|TRBV6-6|TRBJ2-2
CASRRQGAGTGELFF
TGTGCCAGCAGGCGACAGGGGGCGGGCACCGGGGAGCTGTTTTTT
>TRBD2|-|TRBV28|TRBJ2-5
CASSLRGAQETQYF
TGTGCCAGCAGCCTGCGGGGGGCACAAGAGACCCAGTACTTC
>TRBD2|-|TRBV27|TRBJ2-2
CASSPRGGRVNTGELFF
TGTGCCAGCAGTCCCCGCGGCGGGAGGGTGAACACCGGGGAGCTGTTTTTT
>-|once|TRBV29-1|TRBJ1-5
CSVEVAGGNQPQHF
TGCAGCGTTGAAGTAGCAGGGGGCAATCAGCCCCAGCATTTT
>-|-|TRBV6-5|TRBJ2-7
CASRASYYEQYF
TGTGCCAGCAGGGCTAGCTACTACGAGCAGTACTTC
>TRBD1|-|TRBV18|TRBJ2-4
CASSPPPTRQGGNIQYF
TGTGCCAGCTCACCACCGCCCACTCGACAGGGTGGAAACATTCAGTACTTC
>-|-|TRBV19|TRBJ1-5
CASSIGQGNQPQHF
TGTGCCAGTAGTATAGGGCAGGGCAATCAGCCCCAGCATTTT
>-|-|TRBV27|TRBJ1-2
CASGPRGAGGYTF
TGTGCCAGCGGGCCCCGGGGGGCGGGTGGCTACACCTTC
>-|-|TRBV7-2|TRBJ2-1
CASSRGWEVDEQFF
TGTGCCAGCAGCCGGGGGTGGGAGGTCGATGAGCAGTTCTTC
>-|-|TRBV5-4|TRBJ1-4
CASSPGGGRGEKLFF
TGTGCCAGCAGCCCCGGCGGGGGACGGGGTGAAAAACTGTTTTTT
>TRBD2|-|TRBV2|TRBJ2-1
CARPSNSSGSPYNEQFF
TGTGCCAGACCGAGTAACTCTAGCGGGAGCCCCTACAATGAGCAGTTCTTC
>-|-|TRBV20-1|TRBJ1-1
CSASYTEAFF
TGCAGTGCTTCTTACACTGAAGCTTTCTTT
>-|-|TRBV10-3|TRBJ1-1
CAISEWSGAFF
TGTGCCATCAGTGAGTGGTCGGGGGCTTTCTTT
>-|-|TRBV5-8|TRBJ1-1
CASSLVVRPTNPFLAFF
TGTGCCAGCAGCTTGGTTGTCCGCCCGACAAATCCCTTCCTAGCTTTCTTT
>-|once|TRBV15|TRBJ2-1
CATGSGDPLLSQFF
TGTGCCACCGGATCGGGGGATCCCTTGCTAAGTCAGTTCTTC
>TRBD1|-|TRBV4-1|TRBJ2-7
CASSQATTGTGAYEQYF
TGCGCCAGCAGCCAAGCTACTACCGGGACAGGGGCCTACGAGCAGTACTTC
>-|-|TRBV29-1|TRBJ2-2
CSVVQGDTGELFF
TGCAGCGTTGTACAGGGTGACACCGGGGAGCTGTTTTTT
>-|-|TRBV28|TRBJ2-7
CASSYPAGPTSSYEQYF
TGTGCCAGCAGCTATCCGGCAGGGCCAACGAGCTCCTACGAGCAGTACTTC
>TRBD1|-|TRBV7-9|TRBJ2-7
CASSFVTGGDDEQYF
TGTGCCAGCAGCTTTGTCACAGGGGGCGACGACGAGCAGTACTTC
>TRBD1|few|TRBV6-4|TRBJ1-2
CASSEGTGRELGYGYTF
TGTGCCAGCAGTGAGGGGACAGGGAGGGAGCTAGGCTATGGCTACACCTTC
>-|-|TRBV29-1|TRBJ1-2
CSVEGREPNYGYTF
TGCAGCGTGGAAGGAAGGGAGCCTAACTATGGCTACACCTTC
>-|-|TRBV5-1|TRBJ2-3
CASSSEGGGRDTQYF
TGCGCCAGCAGCTCAGAGGGCGGGGGCCGGGATACGCAGTATTTT
>TRBD1|-|TRBV5-6|TRBJ2-3
CASSPQGRDRGPDTQYF
TGTGCCAGCAGCCCGCAGGGCCGGGACAGGGGCCCAGATACGCAGTATTTT
>TRBD1|-|TRBV5-4|TRBJ1-2
CASTMTGGLDYGYTF
TGTGCCAGCACCATGACAGGGGGACTGGACTATGGCTACACCTTC
>TRBD2|once|TRBV6-5|TRBJ2-7
CASSYASGAGGYEQYF
TGTGCCAGCAGTTACGCCTCGGGAGCGGGAGGGTACGAGCAGTACTTC
>TRBD1|-|TRBV6-5|TRBJ1-2
CASSYSQGGGYGYTF
TGTGCCAGCAGTTACTCACAGGGGGGGGGCTATGGCTACACCTTC
>TRBD2|-|TRBV7-3|TRBJ2-3
CASSLGISGMGTDTQYF
TGTGCCAGCAGCTTAGGGATTAGCGGGATGGGCACAGATACGCAGTATTTT
>-|-|TRBV6-5|TRBJ2-7
CASSYGVGQSYEQYF
TGTGCCAGCAGTTACGGGGTGGGACAATCCTACGAGCAGTACTTC
>TRBD2|-|TRBV29-1|TRBJ2-1
CSVEWASGGYNEQFF
TGCAGCGTTGAATGGGCTAGCGGGGGCTACAATGAGCAGTTCTTC
>TRBD2|-|TRBV4-1|TRBJ2-3
CASSQVELAGKADTQYF
TGCGCCAGCAGCCAAGTGGAGCTAGCGGGAAAGGCAGATACGCAGTATTTT
>-|-|TRBV28|TRBJ1-5
CASSLPGQLSNQPQHF
TGTGCCAGCAGCCTCCCCGGACAGCTTAGCAATCAGCCCCAGCATTTT
>TRBD2|-|TRBV9|TRBJ2-2
CASSARLAVNTGELFF
TGTGCCAGCAGCGCCCGACTAGCGGTTAACACCGGGGAGCTGTTTTTT
>-|-|TRBV2|TRBJ2-7
CASSVYRASYEQYF
TGTGCCAGCAGTGTATACAGGGCCTCCTACGAGCAGTACTTC
>-|-|TRBV27|TRBJ2-1
CASSSTGYNEQFF
TGTGCCAGCAGTTCCACAGGGTACAATGAGCAGTTCTTC